These T cell receptor beta chains were read from a single sample in a study of blood T cell repertoires in COVID-19. TCRdb keeps only in-frame clones here, not all; method: immunoSEQ multiplex PCR. The profile covers hundreds of thousands of clones, with around 85% appearing a single time and approximately 3.3% taken by the ten largest. The source material was PBMCs or T cells enriched from blood (not recorded which). These receptor sequences come from a woman aged 45-65 years in a cohort exposed to, infected with or recovered from COVID-19 (not recorded which). The CDR3 runs from the conserved cysteine through the conserved F or W. A D gene is named only where the DNA matches it firmly. Clone size is shown for a subset of rows, as once, few, many or a class of expanded clone.

CDR3aa: CASSMKGQGRTYEQYF
CDR3nt: TGTGCCAGCAGTATGAAAGGACAGGGGAGGACCTACGAGCAGTACTTC
j_gene: TRBJ2-7
abundance: few
v_gene: TRBV27
d_gene: TRBD1
len: 16

CDR3aa: CASNGGANPYEQYF
CDR3nt: TGTGCCAGCAATGGGGGGGCGAACCCCTACGAGCAGTACTTC
j_gene: TRBJ2-7
abundance: NA
v_gene: TRBV28
d_gene: NA
len: 14

CDR3aa: CASGLDRTGQNEQFF
CDR3nt: TGTGCTAGTGGTTTGGATCGGACAGGGCAGAATGAGCAGTTCTTC
j_gene: TRBJ2-1
abundance: NA
v_gene: TRBV12-5
d_gene: TRBD1
len: 15

CDR3aa: CASKLGTGSYEQYF
CDR3nt: TGTGCCAGCAAACTCGGGACAGGGTCCTACGAGCAGTACTTC
j_gene: TRBJ2-7
abundance: NA
v_gene: TRBV13
d_gene: TRBD1
len: 14

CDR3aa: CAWSAPYGDRGISGANVLTF
CDR3nt: TGTGCCTGGAGTGCGCCTTATGGGGACAGGGGGATCTCTGGGGCCAACGTCCTGACTTTC
j_gene: TRBJ2-6
abundance: NA
v_gene: TRBV30
d_gene: TRBD1
len: 20

CDR3aa: CASSHFTDTQYF
CDR3nt: TGTGCCAGCAGCCATTTCACAGATACGCAGTATTTT
j_gene: TRBJ2-3
abundance: NA
v_gene: TRBV7-3
d_gene: NA
len: 12

CDR3aa: CASSSRTSGGNEQFF
CDR3nt: TGTGCCAGCAGCTCGAGGACTAGCGGGGGCAATGAGCAGTTCTTC
j_gene: TRBJ2-1
abundance: NA
v_gene: TRBV11-2
d_gene: TRBD2
len: 15

CDR3aa: CASSLVLGGGNQPQHF
CDR3nt: TGTGCCAGCAGCTTGGTGTTAGGGGGTGGGAATCAGCCCCAGCATTTT
j_gene: TRBJ1-5
abundance: NA
v_gene: TRBV5-8
d_gene: NA
len: 16

CDR3aa: CASSEWRGESTDTQYF
CDR3nt: TGCGCCAGCAGTGAGTGGCGGGGGGAGAGCACAGATACGCAGTATTTT
j_gene: TRBJ2-3
abundance: NA
v_gene: TRBV10-1
d_gene: TRBD2
len: 16

CDR3aa: CASSFEANSPLHF
CDR3nt: TGTGCCAGCAGTTTTGAAGCGAATTCACCCCTCCACTTT
j_gene: TRBJ1-6
abundance: NA
v_gene: TRBV12-3/TRBV12-4
d_gene: NA
len: 13

CDR3aa: CASSSRQGPYEQYF
CDR3nt: TGTGCCAGCAGCTCCCGACAGGGACCCTACGAGCAGTACTTC
j_gene: TRBJ2-7
abundance: NA
v_gene: TRBV3-1/TRBV3-2
d_gene: TRBD1
len: 14

CDR3aa: CASSNLPGQPSTGELFF
CDR3nt: TGCGCCAGCAGCAACCTGCCGGGACAGCCGTCCACCGGGGAGCTGTTTTTT
j_gene: TRBJ2-2
abundance: NA
v_gene: TRBV4-3
d_gene: TRBD1
len: 17